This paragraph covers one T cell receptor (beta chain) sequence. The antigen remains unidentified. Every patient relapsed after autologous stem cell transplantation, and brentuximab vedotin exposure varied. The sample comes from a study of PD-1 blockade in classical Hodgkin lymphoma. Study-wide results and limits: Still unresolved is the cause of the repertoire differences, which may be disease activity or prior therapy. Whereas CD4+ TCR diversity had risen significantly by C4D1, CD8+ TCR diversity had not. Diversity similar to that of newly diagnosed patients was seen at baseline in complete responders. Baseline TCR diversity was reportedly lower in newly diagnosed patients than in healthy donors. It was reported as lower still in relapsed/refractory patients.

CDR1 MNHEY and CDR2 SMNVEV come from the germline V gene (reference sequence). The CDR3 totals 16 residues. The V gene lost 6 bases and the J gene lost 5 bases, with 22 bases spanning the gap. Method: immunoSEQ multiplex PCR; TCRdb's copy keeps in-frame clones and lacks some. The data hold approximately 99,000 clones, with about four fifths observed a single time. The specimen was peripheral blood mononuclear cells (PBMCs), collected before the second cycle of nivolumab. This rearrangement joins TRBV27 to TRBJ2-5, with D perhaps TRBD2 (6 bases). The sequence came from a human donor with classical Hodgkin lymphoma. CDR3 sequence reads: CASSARSGLPAETQYF. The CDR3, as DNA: TGTGCCAGCAGCGCCCGCTCCGGACTACCGGCGGAGACCCAGTACTTC.